This TCR beta chain was recovered during a study of blood T cells in healthy people across ages. Combining a sample-barcoded 5' primer with a J-beta primer mix, a second PCR ran for 7 to 11 cycles. A minimum of 3 million CDR3-containing paired-end reads was obtained for each sample. TCRdb re-analysed the 5' RACE reads in MiXCR, keeping a single row per CDR3 protein. The table includes 790,000 or so distinct CDR3 sequences, approximately 60% detected once. The germline V and J ends were trimmed by 5 bases and 1 base, with 9 bases remaining between them. The CDR3 consists of 15 residues. CDR1 and CDR2 from the germline V gene are SGHTA and FQGNSA. This clonotype showed up just a few times.

Sequences were obtained from blood. The chain recombines TRBV7-2 with TRBJ1-6; D is perhaps TRBD1 (5 bases). This clonotype was sampled from a man aged 35 to 55 in good health. In DNA form, the CDR3 reads TGTGCCAGCAGCCCCGGGGGGTCCTATAATTCACCCCTCCACTTT. Encoded protein: CASSPGGSYNSPLHF.